This TCR beta chain was retrieved from a study of T cell responses to AZD1222 COVID-19 vaccine. The V and J ends lost 5 bases and 1 base respectively, with 8 bases between them. This CDR3 region has 13 residues. Looked up from germline, CDR1 is MNHEY and CDR2 is SVGAGI. Clones were sequenced by immunoSEQ multiplex PCR, and TCRdb holds only the in-frame ones, with some missing. The table lists 110,000 to 150,000 clones, just over 90% of them singletons, with about 3% in the top ten. The chain employs TRBV6-5 and TRBJ1-1; maybe TRBD1 (5 bases). Here the sequenced sample was peripheral blood, taken on day 0 of AZD1222 vaccination. This receptor was obtained from an adult in good health. Here the CDR3 DNA reads TGTGCCAGCAGTCTAACAGGGAACACTGAAGCTTTCTTT. It translates to CASSLTGNTEAFF.